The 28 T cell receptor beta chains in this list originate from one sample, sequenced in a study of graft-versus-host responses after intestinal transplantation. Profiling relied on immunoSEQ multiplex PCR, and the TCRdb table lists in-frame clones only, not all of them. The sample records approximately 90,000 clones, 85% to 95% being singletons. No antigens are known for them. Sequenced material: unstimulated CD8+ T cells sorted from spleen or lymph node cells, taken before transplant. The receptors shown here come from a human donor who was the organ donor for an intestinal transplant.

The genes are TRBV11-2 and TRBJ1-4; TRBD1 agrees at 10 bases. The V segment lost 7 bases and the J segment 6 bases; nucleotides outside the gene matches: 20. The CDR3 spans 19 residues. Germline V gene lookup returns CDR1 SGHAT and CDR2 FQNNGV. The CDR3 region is CASTSGPGTGEGRYEKLFF. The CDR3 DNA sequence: TGTGCCAGCACCAGCGGTCCCGGGACAGGGGAGGGCCGTTATGAAAAACTGTTTTTT.

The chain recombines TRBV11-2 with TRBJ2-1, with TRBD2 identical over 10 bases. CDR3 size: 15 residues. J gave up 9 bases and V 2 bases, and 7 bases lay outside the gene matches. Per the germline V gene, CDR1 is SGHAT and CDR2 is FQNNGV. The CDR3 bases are TGTGCCAGCAGCTTAATTAGCGGGGGGATAAGTGAGCAGTTCTTC. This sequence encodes CASSLISGGISEQFF.

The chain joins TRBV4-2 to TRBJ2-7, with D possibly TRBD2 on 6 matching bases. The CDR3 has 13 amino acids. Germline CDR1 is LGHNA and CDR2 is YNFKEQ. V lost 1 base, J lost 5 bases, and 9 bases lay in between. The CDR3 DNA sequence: TGTGCCAGCAGCCAAGTTGGAGGGGACGAGCAGTACTTC. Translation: CASSQVGGDEQYF.

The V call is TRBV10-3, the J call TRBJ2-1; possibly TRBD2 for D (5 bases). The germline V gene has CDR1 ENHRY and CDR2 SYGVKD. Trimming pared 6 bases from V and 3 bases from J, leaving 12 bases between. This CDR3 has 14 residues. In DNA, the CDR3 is TGTGCCATCAGCAAGAAGCGGATCTACAATGAGCAGTTCTTC. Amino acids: CAISKKRIYNEQFF.

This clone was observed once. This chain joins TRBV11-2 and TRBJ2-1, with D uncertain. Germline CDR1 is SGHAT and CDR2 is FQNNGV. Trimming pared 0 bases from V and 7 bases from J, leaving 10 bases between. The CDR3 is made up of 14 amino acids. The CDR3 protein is CASSLDLERNEQFF. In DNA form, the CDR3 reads TGTGCCAGCAGCTTAGATCTAGAACGGAATGAGCAGTTCTTC. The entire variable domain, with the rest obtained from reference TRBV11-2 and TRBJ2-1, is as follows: EAGVAQSPRYKIIEKRQSVAFWCNPISGHATLYWYQQILGQGPKLLIQFQNNGVVDDSQLPKDRFSAERLKGVDSTLKIQPAKLEDSAVYLCASSLDLERNEQFFGPGTRLTVL.

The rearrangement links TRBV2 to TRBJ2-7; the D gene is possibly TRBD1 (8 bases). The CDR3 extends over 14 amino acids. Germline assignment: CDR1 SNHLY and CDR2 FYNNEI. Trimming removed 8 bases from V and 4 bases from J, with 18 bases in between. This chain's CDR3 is CASRTGMGGYEQYF. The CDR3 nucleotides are TGTGCCAGCCGGACAGGGATGGGAGGGTACGAGCAGTACTTC.

This CDR3 is CASSPTGGSYNEQFF. Here the CDR3 DNA reads TGTGCCAGCTCGCCGACAGGGGGCTCCTACAATGAGCAGTTCTTC. The gene calls are TRBV18 and TRBJ2-1; 9 positions match TRBD1. Germline V gene lookup returns CDR1 KGHSH and CDR2 LQKENI. This CDR3 comprises 15 residues. The trim removed 6 bases at V and 0 bases at J, leaving 3 bases unmatched.

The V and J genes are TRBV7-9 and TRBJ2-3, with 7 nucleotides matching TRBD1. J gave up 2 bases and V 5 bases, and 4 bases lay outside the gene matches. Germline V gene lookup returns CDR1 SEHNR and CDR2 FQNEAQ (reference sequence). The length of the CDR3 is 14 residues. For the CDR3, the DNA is TGTGCCAGCAGCCCACAGGGGAACACAGATACGCAGTATTTT. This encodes CASSPQGNTDTQYF.

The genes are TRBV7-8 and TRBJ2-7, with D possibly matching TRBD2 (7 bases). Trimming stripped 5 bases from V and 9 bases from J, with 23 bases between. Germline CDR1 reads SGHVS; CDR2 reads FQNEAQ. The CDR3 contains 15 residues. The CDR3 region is CASSTSSGGYIGQYF. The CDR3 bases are TGTGCCAGCAGCACCTCCTCGGGGGGCTATATAGGGCAGTACTTC.

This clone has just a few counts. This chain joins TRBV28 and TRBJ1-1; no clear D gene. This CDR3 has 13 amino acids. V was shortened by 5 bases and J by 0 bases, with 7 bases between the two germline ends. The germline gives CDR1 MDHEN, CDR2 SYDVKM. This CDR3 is CASSPRMNTEAFF. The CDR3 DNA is TGTGCCAGCAGTCCCAGGATGAACACTGAAGCTTTCTTT.

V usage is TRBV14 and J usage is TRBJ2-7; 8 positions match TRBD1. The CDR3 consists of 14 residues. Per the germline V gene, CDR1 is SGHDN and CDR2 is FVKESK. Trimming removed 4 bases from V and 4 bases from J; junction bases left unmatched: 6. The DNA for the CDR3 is TGTGCCAGCAGCCTACTACAGGGGGTTTACGAGCAGTACTTC. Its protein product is CASSLLQGVYEQYF.

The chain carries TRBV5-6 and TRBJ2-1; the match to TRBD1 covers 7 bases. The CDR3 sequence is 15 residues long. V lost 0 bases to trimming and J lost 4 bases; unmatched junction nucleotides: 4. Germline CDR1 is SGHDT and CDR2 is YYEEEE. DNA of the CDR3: TGTGCCAGCAGCTTGGCTGGGACAGCGTACAATGAGCAGTTCTTC. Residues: CASSLAGTAYNEQFF.

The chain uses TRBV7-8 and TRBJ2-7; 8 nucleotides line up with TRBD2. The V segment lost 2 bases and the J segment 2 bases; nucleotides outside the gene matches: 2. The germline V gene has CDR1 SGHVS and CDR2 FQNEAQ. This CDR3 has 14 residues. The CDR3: CASSLPAGAYEQYF. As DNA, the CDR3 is TGTGCCAGCAGCTTACCAGCGGGGGCCTACGAGCAGTACTTC. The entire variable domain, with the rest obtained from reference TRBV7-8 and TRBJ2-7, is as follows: GAGVSQSPRYKVAKRGQDVALRCDPISGHVSLFWYQQALGQGPEFLTYFQNEAQLDKSGLPSDRFFAERPEGSVSTLKIQRTQQEDSAVYLCASSLPAGAYEQYFGPGTRLTVT.

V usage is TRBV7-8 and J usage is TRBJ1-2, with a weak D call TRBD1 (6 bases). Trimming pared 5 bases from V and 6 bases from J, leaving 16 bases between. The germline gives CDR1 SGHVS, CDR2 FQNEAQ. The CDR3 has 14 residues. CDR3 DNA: TGTGCCAGCAGCGCCCTGACAGGCGGAGATGGCTACACCTTC. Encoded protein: CASSALTGGDGYTF.

The chain's CDR3 is CASSGPGQKPPWNTEAFF. The CDR3 DNA follows: TGTGCCAGCAGCGGACCGGGACAGAAGCCACCCTGGAACACTGAAGCTTTCTTT. J is TRBJ1-1 and V is TRBV9, with 7 bases lining up with TRBD1. Germline loops: CDR1 SGDLS, CDR2 YYNGEE. The CDR3 extends over 18 amino acids. V trimming: 3 bases; J trimming: 1 base; junction bases outside the gene matches: 15.

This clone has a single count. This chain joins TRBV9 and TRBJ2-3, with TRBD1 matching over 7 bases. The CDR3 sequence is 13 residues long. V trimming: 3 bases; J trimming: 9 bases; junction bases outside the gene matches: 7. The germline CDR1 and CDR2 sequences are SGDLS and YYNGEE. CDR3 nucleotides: TGTGCCAGCAGCGGCACAGGGGATGCGACGCAGTATTTT. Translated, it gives CASSGTGDATQYF.

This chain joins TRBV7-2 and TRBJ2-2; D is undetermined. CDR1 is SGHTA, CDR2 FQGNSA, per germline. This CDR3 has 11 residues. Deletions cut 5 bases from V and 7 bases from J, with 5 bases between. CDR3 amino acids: CASSPRGELFF. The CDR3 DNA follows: TGTGCCAGCAGCCCCCGCGGGGAGCTGTTTTTT. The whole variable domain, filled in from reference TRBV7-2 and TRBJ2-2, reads GAGVSQSPSNKVTEKGKDVELRCDPISGHTALYWYRQSLGQGLEFLIYFQGNSAPDKSGLPSDRFSAERTGGSVSTLTIQRTQQEDSAVYLCASSPRGELFFGEGSRLTVL.

The CDR3 DNA sequence: TGCGCCAGCAGCCAGGGGACAGGACCTTACGAGCAGTACTTC. Translation gives CASSQGTGPYEQYF. The chain employs TRBV4-3 and TRBJ2-7; 8 bases line up with TRBD1. Trimming took 3 bases from V and 4 from J; bases not matched to a gene: 5. The CDR3 covers 14 residues. Germline V gene sequence: CDR1 LGHNA, CDR2 YSLEER.

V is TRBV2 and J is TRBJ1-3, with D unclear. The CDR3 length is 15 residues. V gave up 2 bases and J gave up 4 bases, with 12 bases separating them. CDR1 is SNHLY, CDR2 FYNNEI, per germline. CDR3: CASSEWAAGGNTIYF. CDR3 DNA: TGTGCCAGCAGTGAATGGGCTGCGGGGGGAAACACCATATATTTT.

CDR3 loop: CASSQVVFVGQGTENEKLFF. The CDR3 DNA sequence: TGTGCCAGCAGCCAAGTAGTTTTTGTGGGACAGGGCACCGAAAATGAAAAACTGTTTTTT. The chain combines TRBV4-2 with TRBJ1-4; TRBD1 matches at 9 bases. CDR3 length equals 20 residues. CDR1 and CDR2 (germline): LGHNA, YNFKEQ. The ends lost 1 base at V and 5 bases at J; junction bases unmatched: 17.

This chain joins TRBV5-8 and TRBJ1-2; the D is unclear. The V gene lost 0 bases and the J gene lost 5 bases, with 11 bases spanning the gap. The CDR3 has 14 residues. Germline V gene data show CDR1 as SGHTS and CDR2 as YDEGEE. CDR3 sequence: CASSLARSRYGYTF. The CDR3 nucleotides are TGTGCCAGCAGCTTGGCGAGGTCTAGGTATGGCTACACCTTC.

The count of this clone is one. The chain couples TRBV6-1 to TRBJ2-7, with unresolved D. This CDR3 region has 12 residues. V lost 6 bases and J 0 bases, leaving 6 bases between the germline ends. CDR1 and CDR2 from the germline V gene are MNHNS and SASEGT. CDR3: CASRRSSYEQYF. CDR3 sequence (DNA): TGTGCCAGCAGGAGGAGCTCCTACGAGCAGTACTTC.

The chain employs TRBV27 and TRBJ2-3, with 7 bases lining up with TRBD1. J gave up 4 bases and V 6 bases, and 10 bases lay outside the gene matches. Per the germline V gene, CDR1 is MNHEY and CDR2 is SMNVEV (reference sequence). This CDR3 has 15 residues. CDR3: CASSPWKGAADTQYF. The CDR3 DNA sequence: TGTGCCAGCAGCCCCTGGAAGGGGGCGGCAGATACGCAGTATTTT.

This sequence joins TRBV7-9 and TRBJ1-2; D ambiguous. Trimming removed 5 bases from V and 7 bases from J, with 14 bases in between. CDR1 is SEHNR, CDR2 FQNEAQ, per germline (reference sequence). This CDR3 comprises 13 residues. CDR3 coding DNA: TGTGCCAGCAGCGGCGACGGAGCTACTGGCTACACCTTC. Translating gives CASSGDGATGYTF.

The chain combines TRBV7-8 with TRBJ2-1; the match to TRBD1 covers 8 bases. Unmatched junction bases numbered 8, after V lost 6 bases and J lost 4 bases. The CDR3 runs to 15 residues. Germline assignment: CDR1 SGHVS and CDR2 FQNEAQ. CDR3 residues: CASSYPGQGYNEQFF. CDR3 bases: TGTGCCAGCAGTTACCCCGGACAGGGTTACAATGAGCAGTTCTTC.

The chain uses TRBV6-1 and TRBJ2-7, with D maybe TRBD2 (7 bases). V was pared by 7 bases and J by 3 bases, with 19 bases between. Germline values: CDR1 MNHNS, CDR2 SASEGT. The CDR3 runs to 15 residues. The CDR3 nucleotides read TGTGCCAGCACCCCGGCCAGGGGAGGGGGCTACGAGCAGTACTTC. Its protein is CASTPARGGGYEQYF.

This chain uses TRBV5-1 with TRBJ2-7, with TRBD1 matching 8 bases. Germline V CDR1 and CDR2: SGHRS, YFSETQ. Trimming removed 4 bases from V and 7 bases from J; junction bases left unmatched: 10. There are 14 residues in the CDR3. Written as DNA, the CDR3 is TGCGCCAGCAGCAACGGACAGGGTCGTGAGGAGCAGTACTTC. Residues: CASSNGQGREEQYF.

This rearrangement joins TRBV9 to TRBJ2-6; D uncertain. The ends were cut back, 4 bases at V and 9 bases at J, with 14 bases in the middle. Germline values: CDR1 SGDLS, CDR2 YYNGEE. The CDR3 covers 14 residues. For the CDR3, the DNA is TGTGCCAGCAGCCCGCCAGGTCGTGGCAACGTCCTGACTTTC. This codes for CASSPPGRGNVLTF.